Listed below are T cell receptor beta chains from one sample, sequenced in a study of molecular identifiers for immune sequencing clone quantification. TCRdb re-derived calls from the PCR reads in MiXCR, one entry per CDR3 protein. Of more than 450,000 distinct CDR3 sequences listed, approximately 25% are singletons. Sequenced input: naive CD8+ T cells from blood, with Jurkat cell RNA spiked in. The receptors were gathered from a human donor in good health. Some libraries in this study had Jurkat cell RNA spiked in. The CDR3 runs from the conserved cysteine through the conserved F or W. Each record gives: CDR3 protein, CDR3 DNA, V gene, J gene, D gene, clone size. The D gene is left open where the match is weak. Size is stated for part of the rows, as once, few or many counts, or as a class when the clone is expanded.

CDR3 protein: CASSSSGTGVYEQYF
CDR3 DNA: TGCGCCAGCAGCTCGTCCGGGACAGGGGTCTACGAGCAGTACTTC
V gene: TRBV7-9
J gene: TRBJ2-7
D gene: TRBD1
clone size: many

CDR3 protein: CASSFGASISYEQYF
CDR3 DNA: TGTGCCAGCAGCTTTGGGGCTTCGATCTCCTACGAGCAGTACTTC
V gene: TRBV7-2
J gene: TRBJ2-7
D gene: -
clone size: -

CDR3 protein: CASSSSDRVKEDTQYF
CDR3 DNA: TGCGCCAGCAGCTCCTCAGACAGGGTCAAGGAAGATACGCAGTATTTT
V gene: TRBV5-1
J gene: TRBJ2-3
D gene: TRBD1
clone size: few

CDR3 protein: CASSPVGGELFF
CDR3 DNA: TGTGCCAGCAGCCCGGTCGGCGGGGAGCTGTTTTTT
V gene: TRBV5-6
J gene: TRBJ2-2
D gene: -
clone size: many

CDR3 protein: CASSYGEVAEQYF
CDR3 DNA: TGTGCCAGCAGTTACGGCGAGGTCGCCGAGCAGTACTTC
V gene: TRBV6-2/TRBV6-3
J gene: TRBJ2-7
D gene: -
clone size: many

CDR3 protein: CASSPKGALGTYEQYF
CDR3 DNA: TGTGCCAGCAGCCCGAAGGGGGCATTAGGAACCTACGAGCAGTACTTC
V gene: TRBV11-3
J gene: TRBJ2-7
D gene: TRBD1
clone size: few

CDR3 protein: CASSFSGPQPQHF
CDR3 DNA: TGTGCCAGCAGTTTTTCGGGGCCTCAGCCCCAGCATTTT
V gene: TRBV12-3/TRBV12-4
J gene: TRBJ1-5
D gene: -
clone size: many

CDR3 protein: CASSEGPGVNTEAFF
CDR3 DNA: TGTGCCAGCAGCGAGGGGCCGGGGGTGAACACTGAAGCTTTCTTT
V gene: TRBV5-4
J gene: TRBJ1-1
D gene: -
clone size: few

CDR3 protein: CASSDGSSQETQYF
CDR3 DNA: TGTGCCAGCAGTGATGGTAGCAGCCAAGAGACCCAGTACTTC
V gene: TRBV2
J gene: TRBJ2-5
D gene: -
clone size: -

CDR3 protein: CASSLSSAAANEKLFF
CDR3 DNA: TGTGCCAGCAGTTTGTCGTCGGCTGCAGCTAATGAAAAACTGTTTTTT
V gene: TRBV27
J gene: TRBJ1-4
D gene: -
clone size: few

CDR3 protein: CSVEDHMTGTGNTEAFF
CDR3 DNA: TGCAGCGTTGAAGACCATATGACCGGGACGGGGAACACTGAAGCTTTCTTT
V gene: TRBV29-1
J gene: TRBJ1-1
D gene: -
clone size: few

CDR3 protein: CAISEARGNYEQYF
CDR3 DNA: TGTGCCATCAGTGAGGCCAGGGGAAACTACGAGCAGTACTTC
V gene: TRBV10-3
J gene: TRBJ2-7
D gene: -
clone size: few

CDR3 protein: CASSSWTGWREQYF
CDR3 DNA: TGTGCCAGCAGCTCTTGGACAGGGTGGAGGGAGCAGTACTTC
V gene: TRBV7-9
J gene: TRBJ2-7
D gene: TRBD1
clone size: -

CDR3 protein: CASSLVFQGGETQYF
CDR3 DNA: TGTGCCAGCAGCTTAGTTTTCCAGGGAGGGGAGACCCAGTACTTC
V gene: TRBV7-9
J gene: TRBJ2-5
D gene: TRBD2
clone size: -

CDR3 protein: CASQIEQGKNNEQFF
CDR3 DNA: TGCGCCAGCCAGATCGAACAGGGGAAAAACAATGAGCAGTTCTTC
V gene: TRBV5-1
J gene: TRBJ2-1
D gene: TRBD1
clone size: few

CDR3 protein: CASSQARTSGSYEQYF
CDR3 DNA: TGCGCCAGCAGCCAAGCTAGGACTAGCGGCTCCTACGAGCAGTACTTC
V gene: TRBV4-3
J gene: TRBJ2-7
D gene: TRBD2
clone size: -

CDR3 protein: CASRISGRAYNEQFF
CDR3 DNA: TGTGCCAGCAGGATAAGCGGCAGGGCCTACAATGAGCAGTTCTTC
V gene: TRBV6-5
J gene: TRBJ2-1
D gene: -
clone size: -

CDR3 protein: CASSQVGVGQPQHF
CDR3 DNA: TGCGCCAGCAGCCAAGTTGGCGTGGGTCAGCCCCAGCATTTT
V gene: TRBV4-1
J gene: TRBJ1-5
D gene: -
clone size: many

CDR3 protein: CATSRDPSATNSGETQYF
CDR3 DNA: TGTGCCACCAGCAGAGACCCTAGCGCGACCAATTCGGGAGAGACCCAGTACTTC
V gene: TRBV15
J gene: TRBJ2-5
D gene: -
clone size: -

CDR3 protein: CACRGEGGFAEAFF
CDR3 DNA: TGTGCCTGCAGGGGGGAGGGGGGGTTTGCTGAAGCTTTCTTT
V gene: TRBV30
J gene: TRBJ1-1
D gene: TRBD1
clone size: -

CDR3 protein: CASSYSWTPNTEAFF
CDR3 DNA: TGTGCCAGCAGTTACTCGTGGACACCGAACACTGAAGCTTTCTTT
V gene: TRBV6-5
J gene: TRBJ1-1
D gene: -
clone size: many

CDR3 protein: CASSQRTRGATLNSPLHF
CDR3 DNA: TGTGCCAGCAGCCAACGAACGCGCGGGGCGACTCTTAATTCACCCCTCCACTTT
V gene: TRBV4-2
J gene: TRBJ1-6
D gene: -
clone size: -

CDR3 protein: CASSLAADPNYGYTF
CDR3 DNA: TGTGCCAGCAGTTTAGCGGCGGATCCTAACTATGGCTACACCTTC
V gene: TRBV12-3/TRBV12-4
J gene: TRBJ1-2
D gene: -
clone size: -

CDR3 protein: CASSYSSGRSQPQHF
CDR3 DNA: TGTGCCAGTAGTTATAGTTCTGGCAGGAGTCAGCCCCAGCATTTT
V gene: TRBV19
J gene: TRBJ1-5
D gene: -
clone size: few

CDR3 protein: CASSLPAGQVFSNQPQHF
CDR3 DNA: TGTGCCAGCAGTTTACCCGCGGGACAGGTTTTTAGCAATCAGCCCCAGCATTTT
V gene: TRBV12-3/TRBV12-4
J gene: TRBJ1-5
D gene: TRBD1
clone size: few

CDR3 protein: CASSPAPNPSYEQYF
CDR3 DNA: TGTGCCAGCAGCCCCGCCCCGAACCCCTCCTACGAGCAGTACTTC
V gene: TRBV7-9
J gene: TRBJ2-7
D gene: -
clone size: many

CDR3 protein: CASSFPASGRGPSYNEQFF
CDR3 DNA: TGTGCCAGCAGTTTCCCGGCTAGCGGGAGGGGTCCGTCCTACAATGAGCAGTTCTTC
V gene: TRBV12-3/TRBV12-4
J gene: TRBJ2-1
D gene: TRBD2
clone size: -

CDR3 protein: CASSYFLAGEHEQYF
CDR3 DNA: TGTGCCAGCAGTTACTTCCTAGCGGGAGAGCACGAGCAGTACTTC
V gene: TRBV6-5
J gene: TRBJ2-7
D gene: TRBD2
clone size: few

CDR3 protein: CASSDQAQYF
CDR3 DNA: TGTGCCAGCAGTGATCAGGCCCAGTACTTC
V gene: TRBV2
J gene: TRBJ2-5
D gene: -
clone size: -

CDR3 protein: CASSLWGAGGLTDTQYF
CDR3 DNA: TGTGCCAGCAGCTTATGGGGTGCGGGAGGCCTTACAGATACGCAGTATTTT
V gene: TRBV7-3
J gene: TRBJ2-3
D gene: TRBD2
clone size: -

CDR3 protein: CASVETGTVPFGYTF
CDR3 DNA: TGTGCCAGCGTTGAAACCGGGACAGTCCCCTTTGGCTACACCTTC
V gene: TRBV28
J gene: TRBJ1-2
D gene: TRBD1
clone size: -

CDR3 protein: CASGSPTKAGAIETQYF
CDR3 DNA: TGTGCTAGTGGTTCTCCAACTAAGGCAGGGGCGATAGAGACCCAGTACTTC
V gene: TRBV12-5
J gene: TRBJ2-5
D gene: -
clone size: -

CDR3 protein: CASSQLSRAEYGYTF
CDR3 DNA: TGCGCCAGCAGCCAACTCTCCAGGGCAGAATATGGCTACACCTTC
V gene: TRBV4-1
J gene: TRBJ1-2
D gene: -
clone size: few

CDR3 protein: CASSKSSTDTQYF
CDR3 DNA: TGTGCCAGTTCCAAGAGTAGCACAGATACGCAGTATTTT
V gene: TRBV6-5
J gene: TRBJ2-3
D gene: -
clone size: many

CDR3 protein: CASSQTGGTWGYYAQYF
CDR3 DNA: TGTGCCAGCAGCCAAACGGGCGGGACCTGGGGGTACTACGCGCAGTACTTC
V gene: TRBV7-2
J gene: TRBJ2-7
D gene: -
clone size: -

CDR3 protein: CASRAQETQYF
CDR3 DNA: TGTGCCAGCAGGGCCCAAGAGACCCAGTACTTC
V gene: TRBV5-5
J gene: TRBJ2-5
D gene: -
clone size: many

CDR3 protein: CASSTQTGRQPQHF
CDR3 DNA: TGTGCCAGTAGTACACAGACAGGAAGGCAGCCCCAGCATTTT
V gene: TRBV19
J gene: TRBJ1-5
D gene: -
clone size: few

CDR3 protein: CATEQGTGENQPQHF
CDR3 DNA: TGTGCCACCGAACAAGGGACAGGGGAAAATCAGCCCCAGCATTTT
V gene: TRBV28
J gene: TRBJ1-5
D gene: TRBD1
clone size: many

CDR3 protein: CASSETGTSGKPANTGELFF
CDR3 DNA: TGTGCCAGCAGTGAAACCGGGACTAGCGGGAAACCTGCGAACACCGGGGAGCTGTTTTTT
V gene: TRBV2
J gene: TRBJ2-2
D gene: TRBD2
clone size: many

CDR3 protein: CASKRTNTGELFF
CDR3 DNA: TGTGCCAGCAAACGGACGAACACCGGGGAGCTGTTTTTT
V gene: TRBV27
J gene: TRBJ2-2
D gene: -
clone size: -

CDR3 protein: CAIEPGPQAGELFF
CDR3 DNA: TGTGCCATCGAGCCGGGACCCCAGGCCGGGGAGCTGTTTTTT
V gene: TRBV28
J gene: TRBJ2-2
D gene: -
clone size: few